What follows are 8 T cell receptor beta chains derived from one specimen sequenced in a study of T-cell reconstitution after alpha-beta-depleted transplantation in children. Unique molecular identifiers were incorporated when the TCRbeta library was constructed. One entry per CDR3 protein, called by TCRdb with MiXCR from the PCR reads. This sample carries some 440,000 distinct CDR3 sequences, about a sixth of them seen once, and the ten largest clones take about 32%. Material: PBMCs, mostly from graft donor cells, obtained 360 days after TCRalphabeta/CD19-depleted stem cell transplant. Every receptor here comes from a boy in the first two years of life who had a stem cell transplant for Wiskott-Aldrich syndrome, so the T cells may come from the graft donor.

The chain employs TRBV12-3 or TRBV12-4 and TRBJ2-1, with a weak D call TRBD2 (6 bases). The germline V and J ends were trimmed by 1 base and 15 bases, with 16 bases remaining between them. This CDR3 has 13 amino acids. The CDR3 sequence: CASSLGAGTGWFF. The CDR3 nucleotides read TGTGCCAGCAGTTTAGGGGCCGGGACTGGTTGGTTCTTC.

The CDR3 DNA reads TGTGCCATACGGACTAGCGGGGCCAATGAGCAGTTCTTC. It encodes CAIRTSGANEQFF. J is TRBJ2-1 and V is TRBV10-3; 12 bases are shared with TRBD2. Germline V gene lookup returns CDR1 ENHRY and CDR2 SYGVKD. The CDR3 contains 13 residues. V lost 9 bases and J lost 6; bases outside the gene matches: 3.

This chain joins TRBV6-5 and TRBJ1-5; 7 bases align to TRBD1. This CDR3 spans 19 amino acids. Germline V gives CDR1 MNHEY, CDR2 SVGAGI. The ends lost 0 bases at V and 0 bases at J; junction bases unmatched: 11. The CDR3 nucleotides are TGTGCCAGCAGTTACTCCCTAGTGGGACAGAGATATAGCAATCAGCCCCAGCATTTT. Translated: CASSYSLVGQRYSNQPQHF.

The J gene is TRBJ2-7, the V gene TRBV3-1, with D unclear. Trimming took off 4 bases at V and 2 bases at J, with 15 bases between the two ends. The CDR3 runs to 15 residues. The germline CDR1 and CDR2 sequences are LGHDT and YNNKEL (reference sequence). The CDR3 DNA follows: TGTGCCAGCAGCCTTTACCTCCTAAGCGCCTACGAGCAGTACTTC. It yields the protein CASSLYLLSAYEQYF.

The CDR3: CSVESQGGYNEQFF. The DNA for the CDR3 is TGCAGCGTTGAATCCCAGGGCGGCTACAATGAGCAGTTCTTC. The chain uses TRBV29-1 and TRBJ2-1; a weak D match, TRBD1 (5 bases). CDR1 SQVTM and CDR2 ANQGSEA come from the germline V gene. There are 14 residues in the CDR3. V lost 2 bases, J lost 3 bases, and 11 bases lay in between.

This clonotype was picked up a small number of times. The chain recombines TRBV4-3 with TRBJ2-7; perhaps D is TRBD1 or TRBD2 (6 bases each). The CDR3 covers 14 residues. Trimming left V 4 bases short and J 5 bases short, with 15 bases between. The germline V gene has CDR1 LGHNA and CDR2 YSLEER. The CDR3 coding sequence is TGCGCCAGCAGCCTAGGGGGGTATCGGGACGAGCAGTACTTC. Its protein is CASSLGGYRDEQYF.

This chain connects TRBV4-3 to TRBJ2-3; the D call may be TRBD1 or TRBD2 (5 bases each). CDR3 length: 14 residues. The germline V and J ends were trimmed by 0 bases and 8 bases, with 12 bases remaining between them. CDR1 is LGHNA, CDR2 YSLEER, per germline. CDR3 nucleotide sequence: TGCGCCAGCAGCCAAGATGGGGGTTTGGTTACGCAGTATTTT. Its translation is CASSQDGGLVTQYF.

This chain's CDR3 is CASSKASGLAIGPRHHGTQYF. CDR3 DNA: TGTGCCAGCAGCAAAGCCTCCGGACTAGCGATCGGACCCCGCCACCACGGTACGCAGTATTTT. The chain links TRBV21-1 to TRBJ2-3; the table names TRBD2, a call not compared with the DNA. TRBV21-1 is an annotated pseudogene. There are 21 residues in the CDR3.